This TCR beta chain emerged from a study of regulatory T cells in long-lasting Graves disease. CDR3 size: 16 residues. Trimming shortened V by 4 bases and J by 1 base, and 16 bases separated the two germline ends. Time point specified: persistent/refractory GD, antithyroid drugs over 5 years with positive TRAb. Preparation of the TCR library used RNA extracted from PBMCs. Collection of peripheral blood (nine milliliters) was done using EDTA tubes. Study-level findings and limits: Persistent disease was associated with favored TRBV28 usage and with favored use of TRBJ1-2 and TRBJ2-5. Accuracy could have been hurt by small sample size.

With iRepertoire HTBI primers and Arm-PCR of CDR3 regions, TCR beta libraries were built. One entry per CDR3 protein, called by TCRdb with MiXCR from the multiplex PCR reads. The table shows a few hundred thousand distinct CDR3 sequences, with under 25% occurring only once. This clonotype was observed at least ten times. Its antigen remains unknown. The receptor was derived from a female donor with Graves disease. The material was peripheral blood mononuclear cells (PBMCs), obtained when the disease was refractory, from a patient treated with antithyroid drugs. The genes are TRBV12-3 or TRBV12-4 and TRBJ1-1, with a weak D call TRBD1 (6 bases). Written as DNA, the CDR3 is TGTGCCAGCAGTTCCAACCTCAGGGGCGCGAACACTGAAGCTTTCTTT. Protein product: CASSSNLRGANTEAFF.